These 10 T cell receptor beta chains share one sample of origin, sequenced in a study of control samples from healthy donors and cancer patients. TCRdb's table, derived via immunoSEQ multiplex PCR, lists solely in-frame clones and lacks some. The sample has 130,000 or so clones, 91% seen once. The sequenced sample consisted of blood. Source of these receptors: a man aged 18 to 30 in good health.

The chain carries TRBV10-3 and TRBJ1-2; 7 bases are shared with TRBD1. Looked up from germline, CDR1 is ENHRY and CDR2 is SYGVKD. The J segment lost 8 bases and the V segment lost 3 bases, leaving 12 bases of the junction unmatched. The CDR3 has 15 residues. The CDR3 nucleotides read TGTGCCATCAGTGATCTCCAGGGGGGGCTCGAGGGCTACACCTTC. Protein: CAISDLQGGLEGYTF.

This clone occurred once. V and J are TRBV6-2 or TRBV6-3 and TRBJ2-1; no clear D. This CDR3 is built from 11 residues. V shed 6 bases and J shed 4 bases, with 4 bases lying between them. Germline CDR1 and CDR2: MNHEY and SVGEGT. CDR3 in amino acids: CASSNYNEQFF. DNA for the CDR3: TGTGCCAGCAGCAATTACAATGAGCAGTTCTTC.

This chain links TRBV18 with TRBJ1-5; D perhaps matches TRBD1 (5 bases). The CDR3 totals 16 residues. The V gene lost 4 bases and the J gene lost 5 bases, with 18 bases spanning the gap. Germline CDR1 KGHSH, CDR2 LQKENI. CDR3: CASSLAGRGADQPQHF. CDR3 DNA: TGTGCCAGCTCACTTGCAGGAAGGGGCGCCGATCAGCCCCAGCATTTT.

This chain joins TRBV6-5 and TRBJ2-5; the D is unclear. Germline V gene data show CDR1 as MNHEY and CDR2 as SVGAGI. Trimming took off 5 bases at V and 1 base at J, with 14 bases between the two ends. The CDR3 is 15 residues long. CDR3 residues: CASSPSPHLQETQYF. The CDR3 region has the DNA TGTGCCAGCAGTCCAAGCCCTCATCTCCAAGAGACCCAGTACTTC.

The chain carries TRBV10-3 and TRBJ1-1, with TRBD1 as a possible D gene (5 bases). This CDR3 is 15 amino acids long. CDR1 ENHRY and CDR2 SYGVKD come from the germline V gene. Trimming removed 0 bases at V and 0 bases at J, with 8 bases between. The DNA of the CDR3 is TGTGCCATCAGTGAGTCCGGGACGGTGAACACTGAAGCTTTCTTT. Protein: CAISESGTVNTEAFF.

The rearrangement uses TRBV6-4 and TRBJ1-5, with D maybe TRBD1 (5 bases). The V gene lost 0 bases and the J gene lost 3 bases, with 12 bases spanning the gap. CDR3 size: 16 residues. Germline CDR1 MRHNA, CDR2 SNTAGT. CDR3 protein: CASSDSPGRVNQPQHF. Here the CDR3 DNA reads TGTGCCAGCAGTGACTCGCCAGGGAGGGTCAATCAGCCCCAGCATTTT.

The CDR3 spells CASREVADGRGKDGYTF. The CDR3 region has the DNA TGTGCCAGCAGGGAAGTCGCGGACGGACGAGGAAAAGATGGCTACACCTTC. V is TRBV7-3 and J is TRBJ1-2; D not certain. The CDR3 contains 17 residues. The V and J ends lost 6 bases and 6 bases respectively, with 26 bases between them. The germline V gene encodes CDR1 SGHTA and CDR2 FQGTGA. Full variable domain (outside the CDR3, taken from reference TRBV7-3 and TRBJ1-2): GAGVSQTPSNKVTEKGKYVELRCDPISGHTALYWYRQSLGQGPEFLIYFQGTGAADDSGLPNDRFFAVRPEGSVSTLKIQRTERGDSAVYLCASREVADGRGKDGYTFGSGTRLTVV.

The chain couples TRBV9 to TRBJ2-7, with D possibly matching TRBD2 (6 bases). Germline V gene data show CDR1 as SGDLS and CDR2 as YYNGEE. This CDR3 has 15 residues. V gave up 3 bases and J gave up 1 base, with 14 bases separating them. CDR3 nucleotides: TGTGCCAGCAGCGCCCGCGGGACGGGGTCCTACGAGCAGTACTTC. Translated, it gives CASSARGTGSYEQYF.

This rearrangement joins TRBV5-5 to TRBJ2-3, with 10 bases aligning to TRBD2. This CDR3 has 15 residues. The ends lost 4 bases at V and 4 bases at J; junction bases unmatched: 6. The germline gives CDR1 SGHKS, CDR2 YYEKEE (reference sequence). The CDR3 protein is CASSRSGGAPDTQYF. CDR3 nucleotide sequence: TGTGCCAGCAGCCGAAGCGGGGGGGCTCCAGATACGCAGTATTTT.

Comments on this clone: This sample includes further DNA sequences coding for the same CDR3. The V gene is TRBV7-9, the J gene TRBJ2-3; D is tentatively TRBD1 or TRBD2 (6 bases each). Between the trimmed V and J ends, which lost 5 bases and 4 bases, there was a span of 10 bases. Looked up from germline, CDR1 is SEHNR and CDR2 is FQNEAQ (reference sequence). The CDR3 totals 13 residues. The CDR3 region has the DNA TGTGCCAGCAGCCCCCGGGGGCCAGATACGCAGTATTTT. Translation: CASSPRGPDTQYF.